The next 26 T cell receptor beta chains were all read from a single sample in a study of cytomegalovirus exposure and HLA in healthy donors. PCR amplification relied on 60 Vbeta primers (plus 13 Jbeta primers). Generated by immunoSEQ multiplex PCR, the TCRdb table keeps only in-frame clones and is missing some. Among about 100,000 clones listed, around 78% were seen once. The specimen was PBMCs. The receptors shown here come from a man aged 40-55 years in good health and CMV-seronegative.

The chain combines TRBV5-6 with TRBJ1-5; perhaps TRBD1 as D (6 bases). CDR3 length: 14 amino acids. The germline V gene has CDR1 SGHDT and CDR2 YYEEEE. The V and J ends lost 3 bases and 6 bases respectively, with 13 bases between them. The chain's CDR3 is CASSSGALGQPQHF. The CDR3 DNA is TGTGCCAGCAGCTCAGGGGCCTTGGGTCAGCCCCAGCATTTT.

V and J are TRBV7-3 and TRBJ1-2; TRBD1 agrees at 8 bases. Losses at the gene ends were 5 bases for V and 2 bases for J; bases not matched to a gene: 13. The CDR3 loop spans 17 amino acids. From germline, CDR1 is SGHTA and CDR2 FQGTGA. CDR3 residues: CASSPGGGAGPNYGYTF. CDR3 DNA sequence: TGTGCCAGCAGCCCAGGGGGCGGGGCAGGCCCCAACTATGGCTACACCTTC.

The J gene is TRBJ1-2, the V gene TRBV9; 12 bases match TRBD1. Germline lookup yields CDR1 SGDLS and CDR2 YYNGEE. V gave up 3 bases and J gave up 6 bases; unmatched junction bases: 6. This CDR3 contains 15 residues. This CDR3 is CASSDAGTGGDGYTF. CDR3 bases: TGTGCCAGCAGCGACGCCGGGACAGGGGGCGATGGCTACACCTTC.

The chain is built from TRBV6-5 and TRBJ2-7; TRBD1 matches at 9 bases. Losses at the gene ends were 8 bases for V and 3 bases for J; bases not matched to a gene: 2. There are 12 residues in the CDR3. The V gene's germline CDR1 is MNHEY and CDR2 SVGAGI. The DNA for the CDR3 is TGTGCCAGCGGGACAGGGTACTACGAGCAGTACTTC. Its translation is CASGTGYYEQYF.

The V and J genes are TRBV11-2 and TRBJ2-7; possibly TRBD1 for D (6 bases). Trimming removed 5 bases at V and 5 bases at J, with 13 bases between. The CDR3 runs 13 residues. CDR1 is SGHAT, CDR2 FQNNGV, per germline. CDR3 nucleotide sequence: TGTGCCAGCAGCAAAACAGGGAGCCACGAGCAGTACTTC. This encodes CASSKTGSHEQYF.

V and J are TRBV5-1 and TRBJ1-1; the D is unclear. V lost 4 bases and J lost 3, with 10 bases in between. The CDR3 spans 13 residues. Germline V lookup: CDR1 SGHRS, CDR2 YFSETQ. The CDR3 spells CASSVRVYTEAFF. In DNA, the CDR3 is TGCGCCAGCAGCGTCCGGGTTTACACTGAAGCTTTCTTT.

The V gene is TRBV4-1, the J gene TRBJ2-3; 11 bases fit TRBD2. The CDR3 totals 20 residues. CDR1 and CDR2 (germline): MGHRA, YSYEKL. V gave up 5 bases and J gave up 2 bases; unmatched junction bases: 18. CDR3 residues: CASSSKILVGTSGPTDTQYF. The DNA for the CDR3 is TGCGCCAGCAGCTCCAAGATCCTGGTCGGGACTAGCGGCCCCACAGATACGCAGTATTTT.

Comment on this clone: The junction departs from the called germline gene at one end, perhaps through a read error. The chain links TRBV11-2 to TRBJ1-2; D might be TRBD1 (6 bases). CDR1 and CDR2 (germline): SGHAT, FQNNGV. CDR3 length: 11 residues. The chain's CDR3 is CASSLAGDSLF. CDR3 nucleotide sequence: TGTGCCAGCAGCTTAGCAGGGGATAGTCTGTTC.

The rearrangement uses TRBV4-3 and TRBJ2-1; the match to TRBD2 covers 11 bases. Germline V CDR1 and CDR2: LGHNA, YSLEER. V dropped 0 bases and J dropped 8; count of bases not matched to a gene: 6. This CDR3 has 16 amino acids. CDR3 nucleotide sequence: TGCGCCAGCAGCCAAGATGTGGCTAGCGGGGGGTATGAGCAGTTCTTC. Its protein is CASSQDVASGGYEQFF.

The V call is TRBV5-4, the J call TRBJ2-1, with TRBD2 matching 9 bases. From germline, CDR1 is SGHNT and CDR2 YYREEE (reference sequence). This CDR3 has 15 residues. The ends lost 0 bases at V and 4 bases at J; junction bases unmatched: 2. As DNA, the CDR3 is TGTGCCAGCAGCTTGGCAGCGGGGGGATACAATGAGCAGTTCTTC. Amino acids: CASSLAAGGYNEQFF.

The chain links TRBV6-1 to TRBJ2-1; D ambiguous. In germline, CDR1 is MNHNS, CDR2 SASEGT. The V gene lost 7 bases and the J gene lost 0 bases, with 7 bases spanning the gap. The CDR3 runs 13 residues. The CDR3 nucleotides read TGTGCCAGCAAATTCCGCTCCTACAATGAGCAGTTCTTC. As protein: CASKFRSYNEQFF.

The genes are TRBV4-1 and TRBJ2-1, with D perhaps TRBD2 (5 bases). Looked up from germline, CDR1 is MGHRA and CDR2 is YSYEKL. The length of the CDR3 is 14 residues. Between the trimmed V and J ends, which lost 0 bases and 3 bases, there was a span of 6 bases. The CDR3 loop reads CASSQEEDYNEQFF. Written as DNA, the CDR3 is TGCGCCAGCAGCCAAGAGGAGGACTACAATGAGCAGTTCTTC.

The rearrangement uses TRBV7-9 and TRBJ2-3; D gene uncertain. V shed 1 base and J shed 10 bases, with 9 bases lying between them. Germline V gene lookup returns CDR1 SEHNR and CDR2 FQNEAQ (reference sequence). The CDR3 contains 12 residues. CDR3 amino acids: CASSLDRFPQYF. In DNA form, the CDR3 reads TGTGCCAGCAGCTTAGATCGTTTTCCGCAGTATTTT.

The chain employs TRBV7-9 and TRBJ1-5; perhaps TRBD1 as D (5 bases). Trimming removed 1 base at V and 4 bases at J, with 8 bases between. CDR1 is SEHNR and CDR2 is FQNEAQ in the germline V gene (reference sequence). The CDR3 sequence is 14 residues long. CDR3 sequence reads: CASSLGAGNQPQHF. CDR3 bases: TGTGCCAGCAGCTTAGGGGCAGGGAATCAGCCCCAGCATTTT.

CDR3 amino acids: CASGGFTEAFF. The CDR3 DNA sequence: TGTGCCAGCGGAGGGTTCACTGAAGCTTTCTTT. The chain carries TRBV19 and TRBJ1-1, with D hard to call. Germline values: CDR1 LNHDA, CDR2 SQIVND (reference sequence). V was shortened by 9 bases and J by 4 bases, with 9 bases between the two germline ends. This CDR3 has 11 residues.

The gene calls are TRBV5-1 and TRBJ2-2, with D perhaps TRBD1 (6 bases). This CDR3 has 15 amino acids. CDR1 SGHRS and CDR2 YFSETQ come from the germline V gene. The germline V and J ends were trimmed by 6 bases and 2 bases, with 14 bases remaining between them. The CDR3 DNA reads as TGCGCCAGCAAAACAGGGATCTTAAACACCGGGGAGCTGTTTTTT. Translating it yields CASKTGILNTGELFF.

This sequence joins TRBV5-1 and TRBJ1-6; no clear D. Trimming removed 1 base from V and 14 bases from J, with 19 bases in between. Germline CDR1 SGHRS, CDR2 YFSETQ. The CDR3 loop spans 15 amino acids. CDR3 sequence: CASSLYGSGERTLHF. DNA for the CDR3: TGCGCCAGCAGCTTGTATGGGTCCGGTGAGAGGACCCTCCACTTT.

This chain uses TRBV5-4 with TRBJ2-5; D may be TRBD1 (5 bases). V gave up 4 bases and J gave up 5 bases, with 15 bases separating them. CDR1 is SGHNT, CDR2 YYREEE, per germline (reference sequence). The CDR3 spans 14 residues. For the CDR3, the DNA is TGTGCCAGCAGCCCCGGTGGGCAGGGTGAGACCCAGTACTTC. This translates into CASSPGGQGETQYF.

This clone has just a few counts. The chain couples TRBV11-1 to TRBJ2-3; D is possibly TRBD2 (5 bases). Trimming removed 0 bases at V and 14 bases at J, with 15 bases between. Germline assignment: CDR1 SGHAT and CDR2 FQDESV (reference sequence). The CDR3 extends over 13 amino acids. The CDR3 nucleotides read TGTGCCAGCAGCTTAGCGAGGAGAGGGTATGCGTATTTT. It is translated as CASSLARRGYAYF.

The chain uses TRBV30 and TRBJ1-6; TRBD1 agrees at 10 bases. This CDR3 comprises 13 residues. Germline trimming cut 6 bases from V and 7 bases from J; bases unmatched to any gene: 3. Germline V gene sequence: CDR1 GTSNPN, CDR2 SVGIG (reference sequence). The CDR3 sequence: CACDRGLNSPLHF. CDR3 nucleotide sequence: TGTGCCTGTGACAGGGGGCTGAATTCACCCCTCCACTTT.

V is TRBV7-3 and J is TRBJ1-1; 8 positions agree with TRBD1. Germline CDR1 and CDR2: SGHTA and FQGTGA. After removal of 3 bases from V and 2 bases from J, the junction contained 5 bases not matched to a gene. This CDR3 contains 15 residues. CDR3 region: CASSLQGAGNTEAFF. The CDR3 nucleotides are TGTGCCAGCAGCTTGCAGGGGGCGGGTAACACTGAAGCTTTCTTT.

This clone has more than one count but fewer than ten. V and J are TRBV5-5 and TRBJ1-1; TRBD1 matches 7 bases. After removal of 3 bases from V and 5 bases from J, the junction contained 7 bases not matched to a gene. Per germline, CDR1 SGHKS and CDR2 YYEKEE (reference sequence). The CDR3 contains 14 residues. The CDR3 region is CASSYSGGRTEAFF. In nucleotides, the CDR3 is TGTGCCAGCAGCTACTCAGGGGGGAGAACTGAAGCTTTCTTT. Full variable domain (rest looked up from reference TRBV5-5 and TRBJ1-1): DAGVTQSPTHLIKTRGQQVTLRCSPISGHKSVSWYQQVLGQGPQFIFQYYEKEERGRGNFPDRFSARQFPNYSSELNVNALLLGDSALYLCASSYSGGRTEAFFGQGTRLTVV.

The chain couples TRBV9 to TRBJ2-2, with TRBD1 matching 8 bases. The CDR3 length is 16 residues. V was pared by 3 bases and J by 2 bases, with 6 bases of the junction left unmatched. CDR1 is SGDLS, CDR2 YYNGEE, per germline. The CDR3 protein is CASSGRTGLNTGELFF. In DNA form, the CDR3 reads TGTGCCAGCAGCGGACGGACAGGGTTAAACACCGGGGAGCTGTTTTTT.

Remarks on this clone: Different DNA sequences within this sample yield the same CDR3. The chain links TRBV7-2 to TRBJ1-2; 8 bases are shared with TRBD1. CDR1 is SGHTA and CDR2 is FQGNSA in the germline V gene. Germline trimming cut 3 bases from V and 4 bases from J; bases unmatched to any gene: 4. The CDR3 covers 14 residues. The CDR3 sequence: CASSFGQGRYGYTF. The CDR3 bases are TGTGCCAGCAGCTTCGGACAGGGTCGCTATGGCTACACCTTC.

The chain is built from TRBV27 and TRBJ2-1; TRBD2 matches 10 bases. Germline V gene data show CDR1 as MNHEY and CDR2 as SMNVEV (reference sequence). V lost 6 bases, J lost 3 bases, and 2 bases stayed unmatched. CDR3 length equals 14 residues. Here the CDR3 reads CASRRTSGYNEQFF. CDR3 nucleotide sequence: TGTGCCAGCAGGAGGACTAGCGGCTACAATGAGCAGTTCTTC.

The rearrangement joins TRBV2 to TRBJ2-5; 9 positions agree with TRBD1. Losses at the gene ends were 8 bases for V and 1 base for J; bases not matched to a gene: 5. Germline V gives CDR1 SNHLY, CDR2 FYNNEI. CDR3 length equals 14 residues. CDR3 coding DNA: TGTGCCAGCGGGGCGACAGGGGGCCAAGAGACCCAGTACTTC. It encodes CASGATGGQETQYF.